The rows below give T cell receptor beta chains drawn from one sample of a study of graft-versus-host responses after intestinal transplantation. Clones were read by immunoSEQ multiplex PCR, and TCRdb kept only the in-frame ones, dropping some. The data contain roughly 36,000 clones, about four fifths of them singletons. This specimen consisted of PBMCs, obtained around 1,000 days after transplant. These receptors were obtained from a human patient who received an intestinal transplant, so some T cells may come from the graft donor. Both conserved end residues are trimmed from each CDR3.

v_call	j_call	cdr3_aa
TRBV12-5	TRBJ2-7	ASGLVGEQY
TRBV6-1	TRBJ2-7	ASRQGGASYEQY
TRBV19	TRBJ2-4	ASSIGPGGLKNIQY
TRBV2	TRBJ1-2	ASGQELNYGYT
TRBV27	TRBJ2-1	ASRSGGAGVEQF
TRBV4-1	TRBJ2-7	ASSQEPGDYEQY
TRBV4-1	TRBJ2-5	ASSQAFGGLQETQY
TRBV5-1	TRBJ2-1	ASSLEVIYNEQF
TRBV27	TRBJ2-2	ASSLSRTGELF
TRBV6-5	TRBJ2-7	ASTIQGGYEQY
TRBV18	TRBJ1-2	ASSPDGGYTSYGYT
TRBV4-2	TRBJ2-3	ASSQGGGSTGTDTQY
TRBV18	TRBJ1-2	ASSPQTDYGYT
TRBV15	TRBJ2-2	ATSRAHKSGELF
TRBV7-9	TRBJ1-2	ASSSLRGASGNYGYT
TRBV6-4	TRBJ2-3	ASSGTDTDTQY
TRBV19	TRBJ1-1	ASSISRGEAF
TRBV28	TRBJ1-1	ASKPVQGFRGEAF
TRBV6-1	TRBJ2-5	ASSDAHQETQY
TRBV5-6	TRBJ2-7	ASSLGSGLYEQY
TRBV6-6	TRBJ2-2	ASSYLLPRSTGELF
TRBV19	TRBJ1-1	ASSITINTEAF
TRBV19	TRBJ2-1	ASQFAQGALGGNEQF
TRBV5-1	TRBJ1-2	ASSLSNYGYT
TRBV19	TRBJ1-2	ASSKSGQANGYGYT
TRBV30	TRBJ1-5	AWGAGGGQPQH
TRBV5-1	TRBJ1-1	ASSQGRTTEAF
TRBV4-2	TRBJ1-6	ASSQDRGFPALH
TRBV4-1	TRBJ2-7	ASSLQGEGGEQY
TRBV18	TRBJ2-1	ASSPVAPRDRSRLGNEQF
TRBV15	TRBJ2-1	ATSRDVQGAYNEQF
TRBV30	TRBJ2-7	AWSRGTGSYEQY
TRBV29-1	TRBJ2-7	SVGGYEQY
TRBV10-3	TRBJ2-1	AISESISPRGGTDEQF
TRBV28	TRBJ2-1	ASRGAAGFFYNEQF
TRBV28	TRBJ1-5	ASSLTGSQPQH
TRBV7-8	TRBJ2-7	ASSFSSAIPLEQY
TRBV20-1	TRBJ1-1	SAAGPFEAF
TRBV7-6	TRBJ2-4	ASSPLPGAAKNIQY
TRBV25-1	TRBJ2-2	ASSDWGGAGELF
TRBV19	TRBJ2-7	ASRKTSGVPYEQY
TRBV20-1	TRBJ2-1	SARVGVVQF
TRBV7-9	TRBJ2-2	ASSLGLEAITGELF
TRBV6-1	TRBJ2-1	ASSEFTGSEQF
TRBV7-3	TRBJ1-1	ASSWTDGAEAF
TRBV2	TRBJ2-1	ASRPLAGGDNEQF
TRBV5-1	TRBJ2-3	ASSFPSGVTDTQY
TRBV7-6	TRBJ2-7	ASSPWAGYSYEQY
TRBV5-6	TRBJ2-5	ASSSSGLGHQETQY
TRBV5-4	TRBJ1-2	ASSFDRDSGYT
TRBV5-6	TRBJ2-5	ASSLDRALKTQY
TRBV6-5	TRBJ1-1	ASSSYEGGTEAF
TRBV28	TRBJ2-5	ASNHRGQGVQETQY
TRBV7-6	TRBJ2-7	ASSLEGAPSYEQY
TRBV5-1	TRBJ2-7	ASSLRQGTYEQY
TRBV9	TRBJ2-3	ASSVATAGRTDTQY
TRBV27	TRBJ1-6	ASSLFGRAGYNSPLH
TRBV30	TRBJ1-5	AWSVQSDQPQH